What follows are 2 T cell receptor beta chains derived from one specimen sequenced in a study of cytomegalovirus exposure and HLA in healthy donors. The primer mix had 60 Vbeta and 13 Jbeta primers. TCRdb keeps only in-frame clones here, not all; method: immunoSEQ multiplex PCR. Of under 130,000 clones in the sample, around 75% were seen once. Sequenced sample: PBMCs. The receptors here all came from a man in his forties in good health and CMV-seronegative.

The gene calls are TRBV11-3 and TRBJ2-2; the D is unclear. CDR1 SGHNT and CDR2 YENEEA come from the germline V gene. V lost 5 bases and J 3 bases, leaving 10 bases between the germline ends. The CDR3 has 14 residues. The CDR3 DNA sequence: TGTGCCAGCAGCCGACTGGCCCACACCGGGGAGCTGTTTTTT. Its translation: CASSRLAHTGELFF. Full variable domain (missing parts from reference TRBV11-3 and TRBJ2-2): EAGVVQSPRYKIIEKKQPVAFWCNPISGHNTLYWYLQNLGQGPELLIRYENEEAVDDSQLPKDRFSAERLKGVDSTLKIQPAELGDSAVYLCASSRLAHTGELFFGEGSRLTVL.

This clone was detected only once. The chain employs TRBV19 and TRBJ2-3, with 9 bases identical to TRBD2. Germline V gene data show CDR1 as LNHDA and CDR2 as SQIVND (reference sequence). Trimming removed 5 bases from V and 5 bases from J; junction bases left unmatched: 5. The CDR3 is 14 amino acids. In DNA form, the CDR3 reads TGTGCCAGTAGTTCAAGCGGGGGGCGAGATACGCAGTATTTT. Translation gives CASSSSGGRDTQYF.